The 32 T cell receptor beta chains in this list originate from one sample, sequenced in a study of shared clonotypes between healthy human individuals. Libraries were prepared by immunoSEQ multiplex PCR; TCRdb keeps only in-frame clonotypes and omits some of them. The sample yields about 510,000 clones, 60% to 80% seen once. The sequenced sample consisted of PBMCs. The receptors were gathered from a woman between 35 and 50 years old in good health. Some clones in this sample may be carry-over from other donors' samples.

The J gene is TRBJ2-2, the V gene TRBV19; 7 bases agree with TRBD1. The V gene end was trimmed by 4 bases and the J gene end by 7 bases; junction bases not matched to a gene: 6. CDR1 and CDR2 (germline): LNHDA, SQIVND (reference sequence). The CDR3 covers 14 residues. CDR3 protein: CASSTLQGNGELFF. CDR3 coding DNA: TGTGCCAGTAGTACCTTACAGGGGAACGGGGAGCTGTTTTTT.

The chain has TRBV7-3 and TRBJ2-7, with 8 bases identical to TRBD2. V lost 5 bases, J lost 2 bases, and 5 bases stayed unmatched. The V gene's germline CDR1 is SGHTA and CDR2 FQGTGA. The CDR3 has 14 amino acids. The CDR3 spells CASSPQAGAYEQYF. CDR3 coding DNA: TGTGCCAGCAGCCCCCAAGCGGGAGCCTACGAGCAGTACTTC.

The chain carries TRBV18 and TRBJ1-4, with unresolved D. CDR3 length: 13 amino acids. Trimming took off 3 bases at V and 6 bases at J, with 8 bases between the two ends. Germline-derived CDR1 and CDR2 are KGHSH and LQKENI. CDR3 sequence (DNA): TGTGCCAGCTCACCGACCACTTATGAAAAACTGTTTTTT. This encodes CASSPTTYEKLFF.

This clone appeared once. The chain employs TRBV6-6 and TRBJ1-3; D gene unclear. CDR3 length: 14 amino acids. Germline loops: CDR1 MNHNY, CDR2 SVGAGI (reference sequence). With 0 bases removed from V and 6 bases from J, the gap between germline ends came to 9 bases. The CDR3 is CASSYSNSENTIYF. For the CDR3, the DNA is TGTGCCAGCAGTTACTCGAACTCCGAAAACACCATATATTTT.

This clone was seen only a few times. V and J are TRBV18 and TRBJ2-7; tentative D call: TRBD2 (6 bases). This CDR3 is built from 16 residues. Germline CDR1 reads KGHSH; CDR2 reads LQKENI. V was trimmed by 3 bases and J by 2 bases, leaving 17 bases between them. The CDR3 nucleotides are TGTGCCAGCTCACCCCCGGGACTCACATCCCCCTACGAGCAGTACTTC. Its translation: CASSPPGLTSPYEQYF.

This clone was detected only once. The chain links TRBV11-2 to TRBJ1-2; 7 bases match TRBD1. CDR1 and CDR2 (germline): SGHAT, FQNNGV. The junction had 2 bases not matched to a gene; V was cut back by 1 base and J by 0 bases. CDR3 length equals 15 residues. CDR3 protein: CASSLGQGANYGYTF. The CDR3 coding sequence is TGTGCCAGCAGCTTAGGACAGGGAGCTAACTATGGCTACACCTTC. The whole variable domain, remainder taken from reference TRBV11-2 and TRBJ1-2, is EAGVAQSPRYKIIEKRQSVAFWCNPISGHATLYWYQQILGQGPKLLIQFQNNGVVDDSQLPKDRFSAERLKGVDSTLKIQPAKLEDSAVYLCASSLGQGANYGYTFGSGTRLTVV.

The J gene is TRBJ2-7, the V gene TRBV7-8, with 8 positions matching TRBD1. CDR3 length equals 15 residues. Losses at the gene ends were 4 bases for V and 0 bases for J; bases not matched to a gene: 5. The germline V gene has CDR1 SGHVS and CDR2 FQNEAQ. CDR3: CASSWGQVSSYEQYF. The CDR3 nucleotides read TGTGCCAGCAGCTGGGGACAGGTCAGCTCCTACGAGCAGTACTTC.

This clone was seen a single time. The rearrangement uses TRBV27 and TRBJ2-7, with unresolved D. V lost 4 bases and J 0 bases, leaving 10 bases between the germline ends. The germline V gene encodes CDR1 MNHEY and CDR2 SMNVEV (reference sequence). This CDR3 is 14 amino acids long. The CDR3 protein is CASSSSLTSYEQYF. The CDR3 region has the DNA TGTGCCAGCAGTTCCTCACTAACCTCCTACGAGCAGTACTTC.

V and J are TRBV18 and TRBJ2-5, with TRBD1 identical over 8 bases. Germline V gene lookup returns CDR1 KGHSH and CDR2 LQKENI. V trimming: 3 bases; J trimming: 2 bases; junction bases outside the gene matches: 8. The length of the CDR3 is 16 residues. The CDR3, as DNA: TGTGCCAGCTCACCCTTCGGACAGGGTAAACAAGAGACCCAGTACTTC. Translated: CASSPFGQGKQETQYF. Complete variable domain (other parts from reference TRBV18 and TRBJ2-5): NAGVMQNPRHLVRRRGQEARLRCSPMKGHSHVYWYRQLPEEGLKFMVYLQKENIIDESGMPKERFSAEFPKEGPSILRIQQVVRGDSAAYFCASSPFGQGKQETQYFGPGTRLLVL.

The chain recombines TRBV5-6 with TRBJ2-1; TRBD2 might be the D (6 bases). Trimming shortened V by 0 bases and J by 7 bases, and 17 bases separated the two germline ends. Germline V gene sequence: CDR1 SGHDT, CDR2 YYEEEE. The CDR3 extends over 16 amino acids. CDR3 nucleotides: TGTGCCAGCAGCTTGGGATCGGGGGAGCGGCGGAATGAGCAGTTCTTC. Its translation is CASSLGSGERRNEQFF.

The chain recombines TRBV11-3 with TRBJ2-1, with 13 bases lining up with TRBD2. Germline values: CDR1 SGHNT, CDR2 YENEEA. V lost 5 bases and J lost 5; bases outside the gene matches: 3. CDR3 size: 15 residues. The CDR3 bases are TGTGCCAGCAGCCCCGGACTAGCGGGAGACAATGAGCAGTTCTTC. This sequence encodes CASSPGLAGDNEQFF. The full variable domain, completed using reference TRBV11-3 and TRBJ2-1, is EAGVVQSPRYKIIEKKQPVAFWCNPISGHNTLYWYLQNLGQGPELLIRYENEEAVDDSQLPKDRFSAERLKGVDSTLKIQPAELGDSAVYLCASSPGLAGDNEQFFGPGTRLTVL.

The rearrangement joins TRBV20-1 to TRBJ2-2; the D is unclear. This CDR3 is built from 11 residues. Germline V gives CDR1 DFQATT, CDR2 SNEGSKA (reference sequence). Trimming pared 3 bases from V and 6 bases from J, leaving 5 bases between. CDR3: CSASRPGELFF. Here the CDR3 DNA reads TGCAGTGCTAGTCGGCCCGGGGAGCTGTTTTTT.

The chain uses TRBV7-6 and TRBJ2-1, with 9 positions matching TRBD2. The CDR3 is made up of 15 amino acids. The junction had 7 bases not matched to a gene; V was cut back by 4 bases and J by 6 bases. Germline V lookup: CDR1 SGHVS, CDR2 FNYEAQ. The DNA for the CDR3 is TGTGCCAGCAGCTCCATAGCGGGAGATTTCAATGAGCAGTTCTTC. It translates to CASSSIAGDFNEQFF.

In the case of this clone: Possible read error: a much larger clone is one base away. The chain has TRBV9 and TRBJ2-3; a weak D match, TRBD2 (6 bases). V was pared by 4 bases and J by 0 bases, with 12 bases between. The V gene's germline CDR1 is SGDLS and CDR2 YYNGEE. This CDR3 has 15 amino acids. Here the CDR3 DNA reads TGTGCCAGCAGCACCGGAAGCGGGAGCACAGATACGCAGTATTTT. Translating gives CASSTGSGSTDTQYF.

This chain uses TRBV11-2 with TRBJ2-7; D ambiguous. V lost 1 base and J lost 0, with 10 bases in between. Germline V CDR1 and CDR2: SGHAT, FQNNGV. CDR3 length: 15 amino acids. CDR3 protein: CASSLGFPSSYEQYF. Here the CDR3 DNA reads TGTGCCAGCAGCTTAGGATTTCCGAGCTCCTACGAGCAGTACTTC. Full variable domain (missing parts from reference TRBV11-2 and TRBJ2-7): EAGVAQSPRYKIIEKRQSVAFWCNPISGHATLYWYQQILGQGPKLLIQFQNNGVVDDSQLPKDRFSAERLKGVDSTLKIQPAKLEDSAVYLCASSLGFPSSYEQYFGPGTRLTVT.

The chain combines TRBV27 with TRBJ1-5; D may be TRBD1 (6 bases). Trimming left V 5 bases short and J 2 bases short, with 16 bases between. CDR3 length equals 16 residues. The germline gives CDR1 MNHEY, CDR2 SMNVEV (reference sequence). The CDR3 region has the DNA TGTGCCAGCAGTGTTCGGGGGGCTGAGGGCAATCAGCCCCAGCATTTT. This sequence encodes CASSVRGAEGNQPQHF.

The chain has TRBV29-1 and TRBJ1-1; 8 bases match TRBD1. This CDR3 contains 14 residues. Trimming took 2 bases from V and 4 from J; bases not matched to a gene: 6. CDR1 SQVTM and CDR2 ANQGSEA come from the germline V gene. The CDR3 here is CSVEPQGGGTEAFF. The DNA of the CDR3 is TGCAGCGTTGAACCACAGGGGGGCGGCACTGAAGCTTTCTTT.

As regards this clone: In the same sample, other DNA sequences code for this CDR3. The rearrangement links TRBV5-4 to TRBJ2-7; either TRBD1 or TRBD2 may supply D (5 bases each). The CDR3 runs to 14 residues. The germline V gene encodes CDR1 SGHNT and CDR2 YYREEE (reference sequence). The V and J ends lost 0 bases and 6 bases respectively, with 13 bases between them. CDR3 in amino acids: CASSLGGVRGEQYF. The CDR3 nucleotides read TGTGCCAGCAGCTTGGGAGGGGTGCGAGGCGAGCAGTACTTC.

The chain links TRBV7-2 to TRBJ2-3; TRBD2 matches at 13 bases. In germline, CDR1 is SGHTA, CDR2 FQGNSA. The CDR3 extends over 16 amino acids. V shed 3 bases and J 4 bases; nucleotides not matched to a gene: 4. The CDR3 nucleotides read TGTGCCAGCAGCTTCGGACTAGCGGGAGTGGCAGATACGCAGTATTTT. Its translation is CASSFGLAGVADTQYF.

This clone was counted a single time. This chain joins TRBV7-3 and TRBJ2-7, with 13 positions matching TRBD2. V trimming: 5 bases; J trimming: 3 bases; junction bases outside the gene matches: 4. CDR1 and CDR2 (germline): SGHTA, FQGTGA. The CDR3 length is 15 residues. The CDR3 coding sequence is TGTGCCAGCAGCATAGGACTAGCGGGAGTCTACGAGCAGTACTTC. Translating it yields CASSIGLAGVYEQYF.

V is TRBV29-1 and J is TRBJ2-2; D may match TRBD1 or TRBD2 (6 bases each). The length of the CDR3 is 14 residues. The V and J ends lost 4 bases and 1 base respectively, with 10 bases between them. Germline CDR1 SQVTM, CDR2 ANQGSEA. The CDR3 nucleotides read TGCAGCGTTGCACAGGGAGGGAACACCGGGGAGCTGTTTTTT. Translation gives CSVAQGGNTGELFF.

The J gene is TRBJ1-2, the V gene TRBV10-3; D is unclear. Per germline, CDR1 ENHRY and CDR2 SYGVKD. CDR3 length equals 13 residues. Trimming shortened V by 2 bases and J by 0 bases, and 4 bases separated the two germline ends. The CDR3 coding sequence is TGTGCCATCAGTGAGGGACCTAACTATGGCTACACCTTC. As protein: CAISEGPNYGYTF.

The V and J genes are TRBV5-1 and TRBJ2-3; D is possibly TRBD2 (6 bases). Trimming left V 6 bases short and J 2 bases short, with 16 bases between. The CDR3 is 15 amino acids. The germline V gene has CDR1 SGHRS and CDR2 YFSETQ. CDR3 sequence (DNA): TGCGCCAGCACCCCTGGGGGGACTTCCACAGATACGCAGTATTTT. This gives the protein CASTPGGTSTDTQYF.

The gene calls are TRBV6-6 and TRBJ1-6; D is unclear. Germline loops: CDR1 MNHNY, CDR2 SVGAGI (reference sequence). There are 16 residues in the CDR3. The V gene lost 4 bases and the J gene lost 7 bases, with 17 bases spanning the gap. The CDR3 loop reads CASSSRLPVGNSPLHF. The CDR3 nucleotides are TGTGCCAGCAGTTCCCGACTTCCAGTGGGAAATTCACCCCTCCACTTT.

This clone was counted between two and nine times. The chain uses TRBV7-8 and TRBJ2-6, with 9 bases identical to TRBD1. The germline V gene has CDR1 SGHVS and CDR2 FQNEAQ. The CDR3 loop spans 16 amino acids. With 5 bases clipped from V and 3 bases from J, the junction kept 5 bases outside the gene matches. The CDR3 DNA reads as TGTGCCAGCAGCCCGGGACAGGGTGGTGGGGCCAACGTCCTGACTTTC. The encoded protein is CASSPGQGGGANVLTF.

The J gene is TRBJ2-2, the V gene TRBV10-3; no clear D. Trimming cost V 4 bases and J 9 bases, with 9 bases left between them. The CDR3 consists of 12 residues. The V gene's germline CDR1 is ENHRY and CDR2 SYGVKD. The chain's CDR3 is CAISGVGRELFF. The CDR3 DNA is TGTGCCATCAGTGGAGTTGGCCGGGAGCTGTTTTTT.

For the CDR3, the DNA is TGTGCCAGCAGTCCACCCGGGCGGGTGAACACTGAAGCTTTCTTT. It specifies CASSPPGRVNTEAFF. This chain connects TRBV6-5 to TRBJ1-1; D remains ambiguous. The V and J ends lost 5 bases and 0 bases respectively, with 13 bases between them. The CDR3 consists of 15 residues. Germline CDR1 is MNHEY and CDR2 is SVGAGI.

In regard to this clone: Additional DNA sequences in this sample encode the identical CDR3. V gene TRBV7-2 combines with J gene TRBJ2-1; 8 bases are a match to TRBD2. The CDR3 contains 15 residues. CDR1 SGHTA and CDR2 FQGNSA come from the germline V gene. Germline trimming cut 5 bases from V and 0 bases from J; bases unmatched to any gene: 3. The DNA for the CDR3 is TGTGCCAGCAGCCTAAGCGGGAGCTCCTACAATGAGCAGTTCTTC. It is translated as CASSLSGSSYNEQFF.

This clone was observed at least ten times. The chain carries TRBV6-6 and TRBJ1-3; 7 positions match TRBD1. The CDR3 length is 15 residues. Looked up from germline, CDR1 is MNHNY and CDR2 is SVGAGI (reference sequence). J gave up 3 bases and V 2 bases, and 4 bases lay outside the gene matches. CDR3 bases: TGTGCCAGCAGTTACCGTCAGGGGGTTGGAAACACCATATATTTT. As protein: CASSYRQGVGNTIYF.

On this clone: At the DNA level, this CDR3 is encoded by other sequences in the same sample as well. CDR3 loop: CASSVGPQETQYF. CDR3 in DNA: TGTGCCAGCAGCGTAGGCCCCCAAGAGACCCAGTACTTC. The J gene is TRBJ2-5, the V gene TRBV9; D not certain. This CDR3 comprises 13 residues. Trimming took 0 bases from V and 1 from J, leaving 4 bases between them. Germline V lookup: CDR1 SGDLS, CDR2 YYNGEE.

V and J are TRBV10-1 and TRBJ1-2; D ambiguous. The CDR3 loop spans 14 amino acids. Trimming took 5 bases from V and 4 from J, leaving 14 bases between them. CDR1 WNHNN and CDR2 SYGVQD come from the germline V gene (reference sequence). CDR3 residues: CASSWRVKTYGYTF. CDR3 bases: TGCGCCAGCAGTTGGAGGGTAAAGACCTATGGCTACACCTTC.

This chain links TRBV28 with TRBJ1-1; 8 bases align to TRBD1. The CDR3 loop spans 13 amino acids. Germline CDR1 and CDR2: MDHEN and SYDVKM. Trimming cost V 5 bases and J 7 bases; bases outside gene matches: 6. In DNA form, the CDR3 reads TGTGCCAGCAGTCCCGGGGGACAGGTTGAAGCTTTCTTT. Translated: CASSPGGQVEAFF. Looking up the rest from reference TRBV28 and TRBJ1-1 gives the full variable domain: DVKVTQSSRYLVKRTGEKVFLECVQDMDHENMFWYRQDPGLGLRLIYFSYDVKMKEKGDIPEGYSVSREKKERFSLILESASTNQTSMYLCASSPGGQVEAFFGQGTRLTVV.